This TCR beta chain was captured by sequencing in a study of molecular identifiers for immune sequencing clone quantification. Study results and caveats: A single cell's spiked Jurkat TCR RNA was reportedly detectable among about a million naive cells.

Sorting defined naive CD8 T cells as CD8+CD4-CCR7+CD45RA+. The CDR3 runs to 19 residues. V was pared by 1 base and J by 1 base, with 20 bases between. Per germline, CDR1 SNHLY and CDR2 FYNNEI. MiXCR, applied by TCRdb to the PCR reads, yields one record per CDR3 protein. Found here are roughly 320,000 distinct CDR3 sequences, over 20% of them singletons; the top ten hold approximately 0.84%. This clonotype was seen ten or more times. Its target is unknown. This sequence was found in a human donor in good health. Some libraries in this study had Jurkat cell RNA spiked in. Material: naive CD8+ T cells from blood, with Jurkat cell RNA spiked in. This sample's subset: FACS-sorted CD8+CD4-CCR7+CD45RA+ naive T cells. The chain employs TRBV2 and TRBJ2-1, with D possibly being TRBD2 (7 bases). The CDR3 coding sequence is TGTGCCAGCAGTGAAGTTGGGGGGGGCCCCCTAGTTTCCTACAATGAGCAGTTCTTC. Translating it yields CASSEVGGGPLVSYNEQFF.